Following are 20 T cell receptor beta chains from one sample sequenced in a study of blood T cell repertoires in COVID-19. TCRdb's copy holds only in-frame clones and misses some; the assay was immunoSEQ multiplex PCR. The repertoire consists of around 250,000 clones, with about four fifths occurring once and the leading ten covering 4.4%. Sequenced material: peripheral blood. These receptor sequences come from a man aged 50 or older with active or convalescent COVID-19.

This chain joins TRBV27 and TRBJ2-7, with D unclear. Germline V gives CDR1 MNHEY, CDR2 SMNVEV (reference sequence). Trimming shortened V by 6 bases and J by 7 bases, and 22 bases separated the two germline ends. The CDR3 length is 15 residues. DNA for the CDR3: TGTGCCAGCAGGCTCCTCGGTGGCTCCGAGAGGGAGCAGTACTTC. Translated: CASRLLGGSEREQYF.

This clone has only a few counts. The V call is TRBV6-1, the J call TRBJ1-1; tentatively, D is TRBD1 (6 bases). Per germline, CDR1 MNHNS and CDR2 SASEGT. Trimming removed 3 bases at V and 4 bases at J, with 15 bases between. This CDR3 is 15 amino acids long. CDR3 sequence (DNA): TGTGCCAGCAGTGAGAGGGGGGGCTGGGGCACTGAAGCTTTCTTT. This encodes CASSERGGWGTEAFF.

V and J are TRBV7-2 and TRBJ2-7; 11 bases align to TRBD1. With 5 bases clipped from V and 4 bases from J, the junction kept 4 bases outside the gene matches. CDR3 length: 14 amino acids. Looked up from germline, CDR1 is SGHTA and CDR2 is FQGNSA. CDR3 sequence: CASSARDRGYEQYF. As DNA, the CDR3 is TGTGCCAGCAGCGCCCGGGACAGGGGGTACGAGCAGTACTTC.

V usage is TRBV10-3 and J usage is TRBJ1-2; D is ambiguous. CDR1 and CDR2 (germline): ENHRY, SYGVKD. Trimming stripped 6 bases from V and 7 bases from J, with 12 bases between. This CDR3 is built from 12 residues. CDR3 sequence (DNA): TGTGCCATCAGCACGGAGACGGGTGGCTACACCTTC. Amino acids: CAISTETGGYTF.

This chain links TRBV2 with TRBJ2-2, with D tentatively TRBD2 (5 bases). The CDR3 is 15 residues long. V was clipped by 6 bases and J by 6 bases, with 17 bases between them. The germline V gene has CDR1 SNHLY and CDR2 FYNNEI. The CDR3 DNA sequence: TGTGCCAGCAGCACGGGGTATAGGACGGCCGGGGAGCTGTTTTTT. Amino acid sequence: CASSTGYRTAGELFF.

CDR3: CSVPQTLAGSYNEQFF. The DNA of the CDR3 is TGCAGCGTCCCCCAAACTTTAGCGGGCTCCTACAATGAGCAGTTCTTC. The rearrangement joins TRBV29-1 to TRBJ2-1; the match to TRBD2 covers 7 bases. The J segment lost 0 bases and the V segment lost 6 bases, leaving 11 bases of the junction unmatched. The CDR3 spans 16 residues. Germline CDR1 reads SQVTM; CDR2 reads ANQGSEA.

CDR3 region: CVRSLEFCGIPEETQYF. In DNA form, the CDR3 reads TGTGTCAGAAGCTTAGAGTTTTGTGGCATACCCGAAGAGACCCAGTACTTC. The chain employs TRBV7-5 and TRBJ2-5; TRBD1, the D gene given by the table, was not confirmed from the DNA. TRBV7-5 is deemed a pseudogene. The CDR3 runs to 17 residues.

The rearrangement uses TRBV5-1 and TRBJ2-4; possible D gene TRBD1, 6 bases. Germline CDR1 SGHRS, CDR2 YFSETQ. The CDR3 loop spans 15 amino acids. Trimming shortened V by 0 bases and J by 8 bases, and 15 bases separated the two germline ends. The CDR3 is CASSLAGRGSDIQYF. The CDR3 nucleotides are TGCGCCAGCAGCTTGGCCGGAAGGGGGAGCGACATTCAGTACTTC.

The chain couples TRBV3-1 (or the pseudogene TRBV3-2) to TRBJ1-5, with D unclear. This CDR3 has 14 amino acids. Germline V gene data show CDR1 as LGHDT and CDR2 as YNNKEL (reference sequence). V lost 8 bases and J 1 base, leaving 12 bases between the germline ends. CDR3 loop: CASRSSSSNQPQHF. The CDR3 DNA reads TGTGCCAGCCGCTCATCGAGCAGCAATCAGCCCCAGCATTTT.

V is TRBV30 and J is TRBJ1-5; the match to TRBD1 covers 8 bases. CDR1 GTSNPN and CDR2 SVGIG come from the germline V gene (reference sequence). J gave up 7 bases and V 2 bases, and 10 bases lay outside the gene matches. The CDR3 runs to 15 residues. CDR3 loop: CAWSQRTGPSQPQHF. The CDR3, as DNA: TGTGCCTGGAGTCAAAGGACAGGGCCCAGCCAGCCCCAGCATTTT.

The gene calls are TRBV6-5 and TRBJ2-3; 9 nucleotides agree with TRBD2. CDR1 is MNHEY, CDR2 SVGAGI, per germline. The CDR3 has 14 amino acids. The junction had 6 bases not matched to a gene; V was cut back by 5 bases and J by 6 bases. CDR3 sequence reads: CASSKSGGRDTQYF. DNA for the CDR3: TGTGCCAGCAGTAAGAGCGGGGGGCGGGATACGCAGTATTTT.

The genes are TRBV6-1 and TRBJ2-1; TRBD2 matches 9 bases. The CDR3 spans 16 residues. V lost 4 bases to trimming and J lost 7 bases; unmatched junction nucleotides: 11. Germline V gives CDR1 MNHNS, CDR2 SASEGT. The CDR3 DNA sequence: TGTGCCAGCAGTGGGTATTTGCGGGGGGGCCGGAATGAGCAGTTCTTC. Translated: CASSGYLRGGRNEQFF.

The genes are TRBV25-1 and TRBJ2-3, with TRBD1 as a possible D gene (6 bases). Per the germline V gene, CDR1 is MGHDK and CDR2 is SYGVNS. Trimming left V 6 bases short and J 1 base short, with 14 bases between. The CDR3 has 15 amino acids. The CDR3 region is CASSADRIGTDTQYF. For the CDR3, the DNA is TGTGCCAGCAGCGCGGACAGAATAGGCACAGATACGCAGTATTTT.

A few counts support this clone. Here the CDR3 reads CASSLDQRVNTEAFF. CDR3 sequence (DNA): TGTGCCAGCAGCTTAGACCAGCGAGTGAACACTGAAGCTTTCTTT. The rearrangement joins TRBV7-2 to TRBJ1-1, with D uncertain. The germline V gene has CDR1 SGHTA and CDR2 FQGNSA. Trimming cost V 1 base and J 0 bases, with 9 bases left between them. There are 15 residues in the CDR3.

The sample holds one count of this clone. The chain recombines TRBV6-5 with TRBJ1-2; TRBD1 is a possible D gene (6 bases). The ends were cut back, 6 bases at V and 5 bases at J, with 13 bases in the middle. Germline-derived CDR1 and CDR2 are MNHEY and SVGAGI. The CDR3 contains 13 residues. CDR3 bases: TGTGCCAGCAGGGTACAGGGAGGGTATGGCTACACCTTC. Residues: CASRVQGGYGYTF.

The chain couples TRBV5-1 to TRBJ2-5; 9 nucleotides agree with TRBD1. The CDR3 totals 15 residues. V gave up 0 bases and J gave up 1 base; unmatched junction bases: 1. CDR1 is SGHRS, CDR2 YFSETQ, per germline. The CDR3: CASSLGTGAQETQYF. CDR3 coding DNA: TGCGCCAGCAGCTTGGGGACAGGGGCCCAAGAGACCCAGTACTTC.

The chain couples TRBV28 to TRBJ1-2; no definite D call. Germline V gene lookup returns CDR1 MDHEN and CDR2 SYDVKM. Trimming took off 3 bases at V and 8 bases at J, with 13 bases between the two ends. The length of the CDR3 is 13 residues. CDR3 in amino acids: CASSLILSRGYTF. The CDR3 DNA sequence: TGTGCCAGCAGTTTGATTCTTTCTAGGGGCTACACCTTC.

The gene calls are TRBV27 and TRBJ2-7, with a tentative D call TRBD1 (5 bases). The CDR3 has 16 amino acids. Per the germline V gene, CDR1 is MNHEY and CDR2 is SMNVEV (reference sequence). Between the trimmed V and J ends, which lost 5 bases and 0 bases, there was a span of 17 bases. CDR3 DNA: TGTGCCAGCAGTCCCCTGAAGACAGTAGGCTCCTACGAGCAGTACTTC. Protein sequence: CASSPLKTVGSYEQYF.

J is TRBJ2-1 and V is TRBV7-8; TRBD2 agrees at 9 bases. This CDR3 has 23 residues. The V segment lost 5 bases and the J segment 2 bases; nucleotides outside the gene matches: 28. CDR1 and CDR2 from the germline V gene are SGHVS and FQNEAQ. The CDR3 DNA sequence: TGTGCCAGCAGCCCCCGACGGACCGGGGAGTTAGCGGGGGTCCTCATGCCCTACAATGAGCAGTTCTTC. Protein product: CASSPRRTGELAGVLMPYNEQFF.

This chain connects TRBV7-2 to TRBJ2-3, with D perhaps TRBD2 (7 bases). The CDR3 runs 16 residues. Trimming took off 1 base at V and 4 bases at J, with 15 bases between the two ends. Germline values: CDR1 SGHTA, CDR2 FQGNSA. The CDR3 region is CASSLDGGGGADTQYF. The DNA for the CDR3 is TGTGCCAGCAGCTTAGATGGCGGGGGCGGGGCAGATACGCAGTATTTT.